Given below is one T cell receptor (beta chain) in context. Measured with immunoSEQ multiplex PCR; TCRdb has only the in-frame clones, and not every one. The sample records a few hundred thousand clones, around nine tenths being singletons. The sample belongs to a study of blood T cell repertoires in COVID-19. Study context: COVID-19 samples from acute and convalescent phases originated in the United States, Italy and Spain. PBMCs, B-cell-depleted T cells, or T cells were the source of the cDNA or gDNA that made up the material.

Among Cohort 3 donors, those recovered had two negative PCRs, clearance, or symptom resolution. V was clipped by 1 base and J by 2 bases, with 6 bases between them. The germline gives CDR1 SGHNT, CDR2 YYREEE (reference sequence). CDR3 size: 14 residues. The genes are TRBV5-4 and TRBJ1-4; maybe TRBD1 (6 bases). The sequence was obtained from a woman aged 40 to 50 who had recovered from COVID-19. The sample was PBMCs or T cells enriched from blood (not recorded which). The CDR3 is CASSLQGTNEKLFF. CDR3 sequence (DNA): TGTGCCAGCAGCTTGCAGGGGACTAATGAAAAACTGTTTTTT.